These T cell receptor beta chains were read from a single sample in a study of cytomegalovirus exposure and HLA in healthy donors. Sequencing was performed with immunoSEQ multiplex PCR; in TCRdb, only in-frame clones are kept and a portion is missing. Here the sample spans 150,000 or so clones, more than 60% being singletons. Sequencing was done on a sample of PBMCs. The receptors were gathered from a woman between 40 and 55 years old in good health and CMV-seronegative. The CDR3 runs from the conserved cysteine through the conserved F or W. A D gene is named only where the DNA matches it firmly. Clone size is given for some rows only: seen once, a few or many times, or a class if the clone is expanded.

size	D	J	V	DNA	CDR3
.	TRBD2	TRBJ2-7	TRBV25-1	TGTGCCAGCAGTGGAAACGGGACTAGACTCTACGAGCAGTACTTC	CASSGNGTRLYEQYF
.	TRBD2	TRBJ2-7	TRBV6-5	TGTGCCAGCAGTTACTCAAGGACTAGCAACGGAGAGCAGTACTTC	CASSYSRTSNGEQYF
.	TRBD1	TRBJ1-3	TRBV2	TGTGCCAGCAGTTCCCAAGGGACAGGGCTCTCTGGAAACACCATATATTTT	CASSSQGTGLSGNTIYF
.	.	TRBJ1-6	TRBV7-8	TGTGCCAGCAGCTTAGCGAGGGGGCCCCTCCACTTT	CASSLARGPLHF
.	.	TRBJ1-2	TRBV7-9	TGTGCCAGCAGCTTAGCGGAGATCAACAGCGGGGGTTCCGCCTTC	CASSLAEINSGGSAF
.	TRBD1	TRBJ1-1	TRBV2	TGTGCCAGCAGGTACAGGGGCGGGAACACTGAAGCTTTCTTT	CASRYRGGNTEAFF
.	.	TRBJ1-1	TRBV5-1	TGCGCCAGCAGCTTGGGGGCAGGGCCGAACACTGAGGCTTTCTTT	CASSLGAGPNTEAFF
.	.	TRBJ2-7	TRBV10-3	TGTGCCATCAGTGAGGTGGGCCGGAACGAGCAGTACTTC	CAISEVGRNEQYF
.	.	TRBJ1-2	TRBV9	TGTGCCAGCAGCGCAACCACAGGTAGTAATGGCTACACCTTC	CASSATTGSNGYTF
few	.	TRBJ2-3	TRBV6-6	TGTGCCAGCAGATATTCTAGCACAGATACGCAGTATTTT	CASRYSSTDTQYF
.	TRBD1	TRBJ2-1	TRBV10-3	TGTGCCATCAGTGAGTCCGGGACAGGGGGCTACAATGAGCAGTTCTTC	CAISESGTGGYNEQFF